The 19 T cell receptor beta chains given below trace back to one sample, sequenced in a study of PD-1 blockade in classical Hodgkin lymphoma. Time point reported: newly diagnosed, previously untreated cHL patient sample. TCRdb's copy holds only in-frame clones and misses some; the assay was immunoSEQ multiplex PCR. This sample has roughly 68,000 clones, with over 90% found just once. The sample comprised peripheral blood mononuclear cells (PBMCs). The receptors here all came from a human donor with classical Hodgkin lymphoma.

As regards this clone: A junction boundary mismatches the germline segment, possibly from a read error. This chain links TRBV7-2 with TRBJ1-4; D is uncertain. In germline, CDR1 is SGHTA, CDR2 FQGNSA. The CDR3 runs to 13 residues. The CDR3 nucleotides are TGTGCCAGCAGCTTAACTGGGATATTACCCATGATTTTT. It yields the protein CASSLTGILPMIF.

The V call is TRBV18, the J call TRBJ1-2; D unclear. Germline-derived CDR1 and CDR2 are KGHSH and LQKENI. V lost 1 base and J lost 8, with 8 bases in between. The CDR3 has 12 residues. The CDR3 sequence is CASSPRMGGYTF. The CDR3 region has the DNA TGTGCCAGCTCACCACGGATGGGCGGCTACACCTTC.

This clone appeared once. The CDR3 DNA follows: TGTGCCAGTAGTATCGCCCCGCAGGGGAGCTCCTATAATTCACCCCTCCACTTT. This encodes CASSIAPQGSSYNSPLHF. This chain joins TRBV19 and TRBJ1-6, with D maybe TRBD1 (6 bases). CDR1 and CDR2 (germline): LNHDA, SQIVND (reference sequence). This CDR3 region has 18 residues. V was trimmed by 3 bases and J by 0 bases, leaving 15 bases between them.

The chain joins TRBV11-2 to TRBJ1-1; D gene ambiguous. The CDR3 contains 15 residues. Germline V gene lookup returns CDR1 SGHAT and CDR2 FQNNGV. The germline V and J ends were trimmed by 0 bases and 1 base, with 9 bases remaining between them. CDR3 nucleotides: TGTGCCAGCAGCTTAGATCCGAGTGCGAACACTGAAGCTTTCTTT. Its translation: CASSLDPSANTEAFF.

This clone appeared once. This chain joins TRBV7-3 and TRBJ2-1; 13 bases are a match to TRBD2. Germline assignment: CDR1 SGHTA and CDR2 FQGTGA. J lost 7 bases, V lost 4 bases, and 7 bases had no gene match. This CDR3 is built from 16 residues. The CDR3 region is CASSSSGTSGANEQFF. The CDR3 bases are TGTGCCAGCAGCTCTTCCGGGACTAGCGGGGCTAATGAGCAGTTCTTC.

The chain carries TRBV5-6 and TRBJ2-7, with 9 bases matching TRBD1. This CDR3 region has 14 residues. Germline V CDR1 and CDR2: SGHDT, YYEEEE. V lost 5 bases and J lost 4; bases outside the gene matches: 7. CDR3 DNA: TGTGCCAGCAGGACATTGGACAGGGGATACGAGCAGTACTTC. Translation gives CASRTLDRGYEQYF.

The chain has TRBV6-6 and TRBJ1-1; possible D gene TRBD1, 5 bases. CDR3 length: 15 residues. Germline CDR1 MNHNY, CDR2 SVGAGI (reference sequence). Trimming removed 6 bases from V and 2 bases from J, with 16 bases in between. CDR3 DNA: TGTGCCAGCAGCCTTACGGGGGTGGGCAACACTGAAGCTTTCTTT. This sequence encodes CASSLTGVGNTEAFF.

This clone showed up just a few times. The chain uses TRBV19 and TRBJ2-2, with 7 positions matching TRBD2. The ends lost 2 bases at V and 1 base at J; junction bases unmatched: 1. Germline V gene data show CDR1 as LNHDA and CDR2 as SQIVND (reference sequence). The CDR3 has 15 amino acids. CDR3 residues: CASSISGGNTGELFF. The CDR3 coding sequence is TGTGCCAGTAGTATATCGGGGGGGAACACCGGGGAGCTGTTTTTT.

J is TRBJ1-4 and V is TRBV6-5; a possible D gene is TRBD1 (5 bases). With 4 bases removed from V and 4 bases from J, the gap between germline ends came to 13 bases. The CDR3 is made up of 15 amino acids. CDR1 MNHEY and CDR2 SVGAGI come from the germline V gene. The DNA of the CDR3 is TGTGCCAGCAGTTTCCTAGGGACGGGTAATGAAAAACTGTTTTTT. Translation: CASSFLGTGNEKLFF.

The chain recombines TRBV11-2 with TRBJ2-7; D uncertain. The CDR3 runs to 12 residues. CDR1 is SGHAT and CDR2 is FQNNGV in the germline V gene. Trimming pared 4 bases from V and 5 bases from J, leaving 9 bases between. DNA of the CDR3: TGTGCCAGCAGCTCCGGAAACCACGAGCAGTACTTC. Translation: CASSSGNHEQYF.

The chain couples TRBV12-2 to TRBJ2-7; TRBD2, the table's D call, lacks a check against the DNA. TRBV12-2 is listed as a pseudogene. The CDR3 is 17 amino acids. The CDR3 here is CASRPGRGGPSSYEQYF. The DNA of the CDR3 is TGTGCAAGTCGCCCCGGCCGCGGGGGGCCGAGCTCCTACGAGCAGTACTTC.

The chain recombines TRBV5-1 with TRBJ1-2; 9 bases fit TRBD1. CDR3 size: 17 residues. V lost 3 bases and J lost 0; bases outside the gene matches: 9. Germline-derived CDR1 and CDR2 are SGHRS and YFSETQ. The CDR3 loop is CASSSGQGRSTNYGYTF. The CDR3 region has the DNA TGCGCCAGCAGCTCTGGACAGGGGAGGAGTACTAACTATGGCTACACCTTC.

The table lists this clone with a count of one. The chain is built from TRBV19 and TRBJ1-2, with 7 bases lining up with TRBD1. V trimming: 10 bases; J trimming: 8 bases; junction bases outside the gene matches: 10. CDR1 LNHDA and CDR2 SQIVND come from the germline V gene (reference sequence). The CDR3 covers 12 residues. The CDR3 bases are TGTGCCACCCATCCAGCAGGGGGGGGCTACACCTTC. This encodes CATHPAGGGYTF.

The chain uses TRBV7-9 and TRBJ2-5, with D tentatively TRBD2 (7 bases). The V end lost 2 bases, the J end lost 4 bases, and 20 bases lay between the germline ends. The CDR3 is made up of 17 amino acids. Germline V gene data show CDR1 as SEHNR and CDR2 as FQNEAQ (reference sequence). The CDR3 is CASSLPSLGGGRETQYF. The CDR3 DNA reads TGTGCCAGCAGCTTACCCAGTCTCGGCGGGGGCCGAGAGACCCAGTACTTC.

This sequence joins TRBV6-6 and TRBJ1-5; no clear D gene. Germline CDR1 and CDR2: MNHNY and SVGAGI (reference sequence). CDR3 length: 13 amino acids. V was pared by 6 bases and J by 3 bases, with 9 bases between. The CDR3 reads CASSIRANQPQHF. CDR3 coding DNA: TGTGCCAGCAGCATCCGGGCCAATCAGCCCCAGCATTTT.

This chain joins TRBV10-3 and TRBJ2-2; the D is unclear. Germline V gives CDR1 ENHRY, CDR2 SYGVKD. CDR3 length equals 15 residues. Trimming stripped 4 bases from V and 0 bases from J, with 9 bases between. DNA of the CDR3: TGTGCCATCAGTGGGGGTGAGACGAACACCGGGGAGCTGTTTTTT. It yields the protein CAISGGETNTGELFF.

V and J are TRBV4-3 and TRBJ2-7; perhaps TRBD2 as D (5 bases). Trimming stripped 3 bases from V and 6 bases from J, with 12 bases between. CDR3 length equals 13 residues. Germline V gene sequence: CDR1 LGHNA, CDR2 YSLEER. The CDR3 here is CASSHNPEGEQYF. The CDR3 coding sequence is TGCGCCAGCAGCCACAACCCTGAGGGCGAGCAGTACTTC.

This chain uses TRBV5-1 with TRBJ2-1; TRBD1 aligns across 8 bases. This CDR3 comprises 15 residues. CDR1 is SGHRS and CDR2 is YFSETQ in the germline V gene. Trimming cost V 4 bases and J 0 bases; bases outside gene matches: 3. CDR3 nucleotides: TGCGCCAGCAGCGGGGGGACAGGCTCCTACAATGAGCAGTTCTTC. It translates to CASSGGTGSYNEQFF.

The chain carries TRBV7-9 and TRBJ1-1; D is unclear. Trimming removed 2 bases at V and 5 bases at J, with 9 bases between. Germline V lookup: CDR1 SEHNR, CDR2 FQNEAQ (reference sequence). This CDR3 is built from 13 residues. The CDR3 loop is CASSLLGETEAFF. CDR3 bases: TGTGCCAGCAGCTTACTTGGGGAAACTGAAGCTTTCTTT.